Listed here are 22 T cell receptor beta chains from one sample, sequenced in a study of identical twins. Via MiXCR, TCRdb re-called the 5' RACE reads, giving one row per CDR3 protein. The sample carries 700,000 to 950,000 distinct CDR3 sequences, more than 9% recorded once. These same data were also listed under a study on yellow fever vaccine responses in identical twins.

The specimen was PBMCs. The receptors shown here come from a woman aged 18-29 years in good health.

This clonotype was recorded many times. The V call is TRBV2, the J call TRBJ1-2; D not resolved. The CDR3 extends over 12 amino acids. The germline V gene encodes CDR1 SNHLY and CDR2 FYNNEI. Trimming cost V 6 bases and J 5 bases, with 10 bases left between them. The CDR3 sequence is CASSLATYGYTF. DNA of the CDR3: TGTGCCAGCAGCCTGGCGACTTATGGCTACACCTTC.

In this sample, this clonotype turned up a few times. V gene TRBV28 combines with J gene TRBJ2-3, with D possibly called TRBD1 or TRBD2 (6 bases each). Germline-derived CDR1 and CDR2 are MDHEN and SYDVKM. Trimming stripped 2 bases from V and 2 bases from J, with 14 bases between. The CDR3 runs to 16 residues. The CDR3 protein is CASSLRGASVTDTQYF. Here the CDR3 DNA reads TGTGCCAGCAGTTTAAGGGGGGCTAGCGTCACAGATACGCAGTATTTT.

This clonotype was seen more than once but under ten times. The chain carries TRBV12-3 or TRBV12-4 and TRBJ2-6, with no clear D. The CDR3 spans 20 residues. Between the trimmed V and J ends, which lost 5 bases and 0 bases, there was a span of 23 bases. The chain's CDR3 is CASSPHPNFASDSGANVLTF. In nucleotides, the CDR3 is TGTGCCAGCAGTCCGCACCCCAATTTCGCCTCGGACTCTGGGGCCAACGTCCTGACTTTC.

J is TRBJ2-2 and V is TRBV25-1; no reliable D call. CDR1 is MGHDK and CDR2 is SYGVNS in the germline V gene. Trimming removed 3 bases at V and 1 base at J, with 9 bases between. This CDR3 is built from 15 residues. The chain's CDR3 is CASSERNKNTGELFF. In nucleotides, the CDR3 is TGTGCCAGCAGTGAGAGAAATAAGAACACCGGGGAGCTGTTTTTT.

There are many counts of this clonotype. The CDR3 DNA reads as TGCGCCAGCAGCCAAGATCTCCTAGGGAGAATTTCCGAAAACATTCAGTACTTC. It translates to CASSQDLLGRISENIQYF. The gene calls are TRBV4-1 and TRBJ2-4, with a weak D call TRBD2 (5 bases). The length of the CDR3 is 18 residues. Deletions cut 0 bases from V and 5 bases from J, with 20 bases between. Germline V gives CDR1 MGHRA, CDR2 YSYEKL.

Ten or more counts support this clonotype. The chain joins TRBV4-1 to TRBJ1-1; no definite D call. Germline CDR1 and CDR2: MGHRA and YSYEKL. This CDR3 is 15 amino acids long. V was clipped by 4 bases and J by 5 bases, with 17 bases between them. CDR3 DNA sequence: TGCGCCAGCAGCCGAATGAGCTATGTAAGAACTGAAGCTTTCTTT. Residues: CASSRMSYVRTEAFF.

This clonotype has just a few counts. The chain uses TRBV20-1 and TRBJ2-1, with unresolved D. Trimming shortened V by 3 bases and J by 5 bases, and 11 bases separated the two germline ends. Germline lookup yields CDR1 DFQATT and CDR2 SNEGSKA (reference sequence). The CDR3 is 13 residues long. CDR3 in amino acids: CSASLVLDNEQFF. In DNA form, the CDR3 reads TGCAGTGCTAGTCTGGTGCTAGACAATGAGCAGTTCTTC.

This clonotype turned up a few times. The genes are TRBV20-1 and TRBJ2-6; TRBD1 matches 7 bases. This CDR3 is built from 15 residues. The V segment lost 6 bases and the J segment 0 bases; nucleotides outside the gene matches: 5. Germline lookup yields CDR1 DFQATT and CDR2 SNEGSKA (reference sequence). The CDR3 DNA sequence: TGCAGTGCCAGCCCAGGGGGCTCTGGGGCCAACGTCCTGACTTTC. This translates into CSASPGGSGANVLTF.

The rearrangement joins TRBV3-1 to TRBJ2-1; D is unclear. The V gene's germline CDR1 is LGHDT and CDR2 YNNKEL (reference sequence). The CDR3 is 12 residues long. V dropped 3 bases and J dropped 10 bases, with 10 bases sitting between them. CDR3 region: CASSHAREEQFF. The CDR3 nucleotides are TGTGCCAGCAGCCACGCCCGTGAAGAGCAGTTCTTC.

In its sample, this clonotype was seen a few times. The chain has TRBV12-3 or TRBV12-4 and TRBJ2-3, with TRBD2 matching 7 bases. The CDR3 length is 16 residues. V shed 3 bases, J shed 0 bases, and the junction held 6 bases outside the gene matches. CDR3 coding DNA: TGTGCCAGCAGTTTCGGGGGAGGGGAAAGCACAGATACGCAGTATTTT. As protein: CASSFGGGESTDTQYF.

This clonotype was counted once. The chain uses TRBV15 and TRBJ2-1, with 9 bases identical to TRBD2. The CDR3 length is 17 residues. Germline CDR1 LNHNV, CDR2 YYDKDF (reference sequence). The trim removed 0 bases at V and 5 bases at J, leaving 8 bases unmatched. In nucleotides, the CDR3 is TGTGCCACCAGCAGAGATAGCGGGAGCGGTAGGGACAATGAGCAGTTCTTC. The encoded protein is CATSRDSGSGRDNEQFF.

This clonotype was counted many times. V is TRBV20-1 and J is TRBJ2-1; TRBD2 matches 9 bases. The junction had 4 bases not matched to a gene; V was cut back by 1 base and J by 3 bases. The germline CDR1 and CDR2 sequences are DFQATT and SNEGSKA (reference sequence). This CDR3 is 15 amino acids long. CDR3 residues: CSARGGGRDYNEQFF. The DNA for the CDR3 is TGCAGTGCTAGAGGAGGCGGGAGGGACTACAATGAGCAGTTCTTC.

This clonotype was observed a few times. CDR3 loop: CASSLKIGTYEQFF. In nucleotides, the CDR3 is TGCGCCAGCAGCTTGAAGATCGGGACCTATGAGCAGTTCTTC. The chain combines TRBV5-1 with TRBJ2-1, with D tentatively TRBD1 or TRBD2 (5 bases each). Looked up from germline, CDR1 is SGHRS and CDR2 is YFSETQ. This CDR3 comprises 14 residues. The V gene lost 1 base and the J gene lost 8 bases, with 13 bases spanning the gap.

This clonotype was observed a few times. This chain links TRBV28 with TRBJ2-5; TRBD2 aligns across 10 bases. Germline V lookup: CDR1 MDHEN, CDR2 SYDVKM. The CDR3 extends over 15 amino acids. Trimming removed 7 bases from V and 6 bases from J; junction bases left unmatched: 11. CDR3 amino acids: CASTPGAGGAKTQYF. In nucleotides, the CDR3 is TGTGCCAGCACACCCGGAGCGGGGGGGGCGAAGACCCAGTACTTC.

Here the CDR3 reads CSAMHGQRTYEQYF. The CDR3 DNA follows: TGCAGTGCCATGCACGGACAGAGGACCTACGAGCAGTACTTC. The V gene is TRBV20-1, the J gene TRBJ2-7, with D possibly matching TRBD1 (6 bases). This CDR3 is built from 14 residues. The germline CDR1 and CDR2 sequences are DFQATT and SNEGSKA (reference sequence). V was cut by 6 bases and J by 2 bases, with 17 bases left in between.

The gene calls are TRBV5-1 and TRBJ2-4; D gene ambiguous. The CDR3 consists of 13 residues. Germline V CDR1 and CDR2: SGHRS, YFSETQ. V was trimmed by 4 bases and J by 6 bases, leaving 11 bases between them. The CDR3 sequence: CASSNKDGNIQYF. DNA for the CDR3: TGCGCCAGCAGCAACAAGGACGGAAACATTCAGTACTTC.

The J gene is TRBJ2-3, the V gene TRBV7-9; D might be TRBD1 (6 bases). The V gene's germline CDR1 is SEHNR and CDR2 FQNEAQ (reference sequence). The CDR3 covers 14 residues. Trimming took off 8 bases at V and 2 bases at J, with 14 bases between the two ends. CDR3 coding DNA: TGTGCCAGCGGCCACAGGGAATTCACAGATACGCAGTATTTT. It specifies CASGHREFTDTQYF.

This clonotype has a handful of counts. The chain joins TRBV12-3 or TRBV12-4 to TRBJ2-7, with a weak D call TRBD1 (5 bases). Trimming took off 0 bases at V and 0 bases at J, with 9 bases between the two ends. The CDR3 sequence is 15 residues long. The CDR3 spells CASSLAGLSSYEQYF. DNA of the CDR3: TGTGCCAGCAGTTTAGCGGGGCTAAGCTCCTACGAGCAGTACTTC.

V and J are TRBV20-1 and TRBJ2-6; 11 bases align to TRBD1. The germline CDR1 and CDR2 sequences are DFQATT and SNEGSKA (reference sequence). V trimming: 6 bases; J trimming: 2 bases; junction bases outside the gene matches: 6. The CDR3 extends over 16 amino acids. CDR3: CSARTGGWAGANVLTF. In DNA, the CDR3 is TGCAGTGCCAGGACAGGGGGCTGGGCTGGGGCCAACGTCCTGACTTTC.

CDR3 sequence (DNA): TGTGCCAGCAGTGCCTCCCTAGCGGGAGGGCCAAGGGATACGCAGTATTTT. It encodes CASSASLAGGPRDTQYF. The rearrangement links TRBV28 to TRBJ2-3; 12 bases are a match to TRBD2. The CDR3 is made up of 17 amino acids. Trimming at V came to 5 bases and at J to 6 bases, leaving 12 bases not matched to a gene. Germline V gene lookup returns CDR1 MDHEN and CDR2 SYDVKM.

The sample holds a few counts of this clonotype. The rearrangement joins TRBV20-1 to TRBJ2-1, with a tentative D call TRBD1 (6 bases). The germline V and J ends were trimmed by 5 bases and 0 bases, with 17 bases remaining between them. CDR3 length: 16 amino acids. Germline loops: CDR1 DFQATT, CDR2 SNEGSKA (reference sequence). CDR3 DNA: TGCAGTGCTGCACGAGGACAGACCAGCTCCTACAATGAGCAGTTCTTC. Protein product: CSAARGQTSSYNEQFF.

This clonotype has more than one count but fewer than ten. This chain uses TRBV5-1 with TRBJ2-3; D is unclear. The V gene lost 2 bases and the J gene lost 2 bases, with 6 bases spanning the gap. The CDR3 runs 13 residues. CDR1 SGHRS and CDR2 YFSETQ come from the germline V gene. The CDR3 DNA is TGCGCCAGCAGCTTCTCTCTCACAGATACGCAGTATTTT. It is translated as CASSFSLTDTQYF.